Listed below are T cell receptor beta chains from one sample, sequenced in a study of T cells in Graves' hyperthyroidism and ophthalmopathy. MiXCR, applied by TCRdb to the multiplex PCR reads, yields one record per CDR3 protein. The sample shows 250,000 to 300,000 distinct CDR3 sequences, roughly 15% of them seen only once. Sequences were obtained from blood. The receptors stem from a woman under 40 with Graves' hyperthyroidism that later progressed to Graves' ophthalmopathy. Each CDR3 is given with its conserved first and last residue. D genes are given only for firm matches.

24,TRBV7-9,TRBD2,TRBJ2-1,CASSPRQGALTSGRASSSYNEQFF
12,TRBV30,TRBD1,TRBJ2-7,CAVDRGQDEQYF
15,TRBV19,TRBD1,TRBJ1-4,CASSIWAGGGEKLFF
14,TRBV29-1,TRBD2,TRBJ2-2,CSVPKGGIGGELFF
16,TRBV7-9,TRBD2,TRBJ2-2,CASSLTSGTNTGELFF
17,TRBV9,-,TRBJ1-1,CASSVWVGGGSAYEAFF
15,TRBV11-2,-,TRBJ2-5,CASSQTGPAGETQYF
17,TRBV11-2,TRBD1,TRBJ2-2,CASSLDSGQGAYGELFF
15,TRBV27,-,TRBJ1-3,CASSLEGIAGNTIYF
14,TRBV3-1,TRBD1,TRBJ1-1,CASSNSRDSTEAFF
15,TRBV11-2,-,TRBJ2-1,CASSYLRSSYNEQFF
14,TRBV20-1,-,TRBJ2-3,CSAVISGKGDTQYF
15,TRBV6-1,TRBD2,TRBJ2-2,CASREAGANTGELFF
13,TRBV25-1,TRBD1,TRBJ2-3,CASRQGATDTQYF
15,TRBV4-2,TRBD2,TRBJ2-2,CASRIAGANTGELFF
14,TRBV5-6,-,TRBJ1-1,CASSLASAWSKAFF
12,TRBV4-1,-,TRBJ2-1,CASSQVIGEQFF
13,TRBV9,-,TRBJ2-1,CASSTDVKVEQFF
15,TRBV27,TRBD1,TRBJ1-5,CASSPSTGFSQPQHF
14,TRBV25-1,-,TRBJ1-1,CASSDTVGNTEAFF
15,TRBV19,-,TRBJ2-2,CASSIVGGFTGELFF
17,TRBV7-3,-,TRBJ2-3,CASSLPLRGFSTDTQYF
12,TRBV6-2/TRBV6-3,TRBD1,TRBJ2-7,CATRTGVGEQYF
16,TRBV5-4,-,TRBJ2-2,CASSPPGGVDTGELFF
17,TRBV5-6,-,TRBJ2-2,CASSVTLRGPNTGELFF
15,TRBV4-3,-,TRBJ2-7,CASSQDSLNRYEQYF
12,TRBV28,-,TRBJ2-3,CASGTVGDTQYF
13,TRBV18,-,TRBJ2-7,CASSPPVGREQYF
14,TRBV27,-,TRBJ1-3,CASRQSNSGNTIYF
13,TRBV4-3,-,TRBJ2-7,CASSQDFQLEQYF
14,TRBV7-2,TRBD2,TRBJ2-1,CASSLVRTSGEQFF
13,TRBV5-8,-,TRBJ1-6,CASSLVGSGALHF
12,TRBV20-1,-,TRBJ2-7,CSARAGRHEQYF
14,TRBV7-2,-,TRBJ2-3,CASSLDGNTDTQYF
12,TRBV7-3,-,TRBJ1-4,CASSPQREKLFF
15,TRBV11-2,TRBD1,TRBJ1-6,CASSFERQGGSPLHF
14,TRBV20-1,TRBD2,TRBJ2-7,CSARDTSARYEQYF
13,TRBV6-1,-,TRBJ1-5,CASSMQRNQPQHF
13,TRBV28,-,TRBJ1-5,CASSSSWRQPQHF
13,TRBV28,-,TRBJ1-1,CASLTGGDTEAFF
11,TRBV12-3/TRBV12-4,-,TRBJ1-1,CASKTGMKAFF
16,TRBV3-1,-,TRBJ2-1,CASSQVEVWRAGEQFF
13,TRBV27,-,TRBJ1-6,CASSLSMNSPLHF